The 28 T cell receptor beta chains below come from one sample, sequenced in a study of blood T cell repertoires in COVID-19. Assay used: immunoSEQ multiplex PCR; TCRdb lists only in-frame clones, some missing. Of around 60,000 clones detected, roughly nine tenths appear once; the ten largest clones hold about 1.3%. Input material: peripheral blood. Receptor source: a man in his 60s with acute or convalescent COVID-19.

The chain uses TRBV19 and TRBJ1-3; D is unclear. Looked up from germline, CDR1 is LNHDA and CDR2 is SQIVND (reference sequence). This CDR3 is built from 16 residues. Trimming left V 1 base short and J 0 bases short, with 10 bases between. In DNA, the CDR3 is TGTGCCAGTAGTATAGCTCTGCGGGACTCTGGAAACACCATATATTTT. This encodes CASSIALRDSGNTIYF.

The chain employs TRBV9 and TRBJ2-3; 12 nucleotides agree with TRBD2. Trimming took 3 bases from V and 0 from J; bases not matched to a gene: 2. Per germline, CDR1 SGDLS and CDR2 YYNGEE. This CDR3 is built from 16 residues. DNA for the CDR3: TGTGCCAGCAGCGGGACTAGCGGGGCGAGCACAGATACGCAGTATTTT. This codes for CASSGTSGASTDTQYF.

V gene TRBV6-1 combines with J gene TRBJ1-1; the D is unclear. Trimming took off 1 base at V and 5 bases at J, with 11 bases between the two ends. The CDR3 is 14 amino acids. Germline CDR1 reads MNHNS; CDR2 reads SASEGT. CDR3 protein: CASSEGPGSTEAFF. CDR3 in DNA: TGTGCCAGCAGTGAAGGTCCGGGGTCAACTGAAGCTTTCTTT.

This clone occurred once. This chain connects TRBV6-5 to TRBJ1-2; maybe TRBD1 (6 bases). This CDR3 spans 14 amino acids. Germline assignment: CDR1 MNHEY and CDR2 SVGAGI. The V gene lost 6 bases and the J gene lost 2 bases, with 13 bases spanning the gap. CDR3 in amino acids: CASSPGQPNYGYTF. The CDR3, as DNA: TGTGCCAGCAGCCCGGGACAACCGAACTATGGCTACACCTTC.

The chain uses TRBV9 and TRBJ1-1, with D unresolved. Per the germline V gene, CDR1 is SGDLS and CDR2 is YYNGEE. The CDR3 has 13 amino acids. V lost 6 bases and J 0 bases, leaving 9 bases between the germline ends. Here the CDR3 reads CASKGALNTEAFF. CDR3 sequence (DNA): TGTGCCAGCAAAGGAGCGCTGAACACTGAAGCTTTCTTT.

V and J are TRBV2 and TRBJ1-2; 8 bases align to TRBD1. Losses at the gene ends were 6 bases for V and 4 bases for J; bases not matched to a gene: 10. This CDR3 comprises 15 residues. In germline, CDR1 is SNHLY, CDR2 FYNNEI. CDR3 sequence reads: CASRATGGRGYGYTF. In nucleotides, the CDR3 is TGTGCCAGCAGAGCCACAGGGGGAAGGGGCTATGGCTACACCTTC.

The CDR3 here is CASSLSTSAHDNYGYTF. CDR3 nucleotide sequence: TGCGCCAGCAGCTTGTCGACTTCGGCACACGACAACTATGGCTACACCTTC. The genes are TRBV5-1 and TRBJ1-2; unclear D gene. Trimming cost V 1 base and J 2 bases, with 18 bases left between them. The germline V gene encodes CDR1 SGHRS and CDR2 YFSETQ. The CDR3 contains 17 residues.

The gene calls are TRBV12-3 or TRBV12-4 and TRBJ1-5; 8 bases are a match to TRBD1. V gave up 7 bases and J gave up 6 bases; unmatched junction bases: 5. There are 13 residues in the CDR3. CDR3 loop: CASTRQGRQPQHF. The CDR3 DNA follows: TGTGCCAGCACTCGACAGGGGCGTCAGCCCCAGCATTTT.

The V and J genes are TRBV5-1 and TRBJ1-6; perhaps TRBD1 as D (5 bases). Trimming shortened V by 0 bases and J by 7 bases, and 11 bases separated the two germline ends. The CDR3 has 15 amino acids. Germline CDR1 and CDR2: SGHRS and YFSETQ. The CDR3 bases are TGCGCCAGCAGCTTGGTCCAATCAGGGAATTCACCCCTCCACTTT. Translation: CASSLVQSGNSPLHF.

This chain links TRBV6-5 with TRBJ2-4; D is possibly TRBD2 (6 bases). Germline V gene lookup returns CDR1 MNHEY and CDR2 SVGAGI. V dropped 5 bases and J dropped 6 bases, with 11 bases sitting between them. The CDR3 length is 13 residues. The CDR3 region has the DNA TGTGCCAGCAGTACCGGGACTGCAAACATTCAGTACTTC. Protein product: CASSTGTANIQYF.

The chain recombines TRBV7-3 with TRBJ2-1; no firm D call. The germline V and J ends were trimmed by 5 bases and 0 bases, with 8 bases remaining between them. Germline values: CDR1 SGHTA, CDR2 FQGTGA. CDR3 size: 14 residues. The CDR3 DNA sequence: TGTGCCAGCAGCGCGGAGCCCTCCTACAATGAGCAGTTCTTC. Amino acid sequence: CASSAEPSYNEQFF.

This chain uses TRBV13 with TRBJ2-1; TRBD2 agrees at 8 bases. Germline CDR1 is PRHDT and CDR2 is FYEKMQ (reference sequence). The CDR3 is 14 amino acids. The trim removed 5 bases at V and 2 bases at J, leaving 2 bases unmatched. The CDR3 reads CASSPGGAYNEQFF. The CDR3 nucleotides are TGTGCCAGCAGCCCGGGGGGGGCCTACAATGAGCAGTTCTTC.

The chain has TRBV15 and TRBJ1-5; D unclear. This CDR3 spans 15 amino acids. The V gene's germline CDR1 is LNHNV and CDR2 YYDKDF (reference sequence). Trimming took off 0 bases at V and 9 bases at J, with 15 bases between the two ends. CDR3 DNA: TGTGCCACCAGCAGAGATGGGCAGGTATTAACGCCCCAGCATTTT. Translated, it gives CATSRDGQVLTPQHF.

This chain joins TRBV5-1 and TRBJ2-1; TRBD1 is a possible D gene (5 bases). The germline CDR1 and CDR2 sequences are SGHRS and YFSETQ. V was clipped by 0 bases and J by 1 base, with 8 bases between them. This CDR3 has 15 residues. CDR3 residues: CASSLEGKSYNEQFF. CDR3 DNA: TGCGCCAGCAGCTTGGAGGGGAAGTCCTACAATGAGCAGTTCTTC.

This chain links TRBV7-3 with TRBJ2-7; 13 bases agree with TRBD2. Trimming took 5 bases from V and 5 from J; bases not matched to a gene: 12. CDR1 is SGHTA and CDR2 is FQGTGA in the germline V gene. CDR3 length equals 17 residues. DNA of the CDR3: TGTGCCAGCAGCGATAATCCGGGACTAGCGGGGTTCCACGAGCAGTACTTC. Its protein is CASSDNPGLAGFHEQYF.

V gene TRBV19 combines with J gene TRBJ1-4; 7 nucleotides match TRBD1. The trim removed 0 bases at V and 3 bases at J, leaving 1 base unmatched. Germline-derived CDR1 and CDR2 are LNHDA and SQIVND (reference sequence). The CDR3 spans 15 residues. The CDR3 sequence: CASSIDGTANEKLFF. The DNA of the CDR3 is TGTGCCAGTAGTATAGACGGGACAGCTAATGAAAAACTGTTTTTT.

The CDR3 DNA reads TGTGCCAGCAGCGGGGACAGCACCACTGAAGCTTTCTTT. Translated, it gives CASSGDSTTEAFF. The chain employs TRBV2 and TRBJ1-1, with 7 positions matching TRBD1. The V gene end was trimmed by 6 bases and the J gene end by 4 bases; junction bases not matched to a gene: 5. The CDR3 spans 13 residues. The germline V gene encodes CDR1 SNHLY and CDR2 FYNNEI.

This clone was seen a handful of times. The J gene is TRBJ2-6, the V gene TRBV10-3; D may be TRBD1 (5 bases). V was trimmed by 10 bases and J by 8 bases, leaving 18 bases between them. CDR1 and CDR2 (germline): ENHRY, SYGVKD. This CDR3 contains 14 residues. Here the CDR3 DNA reads TGTGCCAGCGGAGTGGCCCAGGGCACCAACGTCCTGACTTTC. Encoded protein: CASGVAQGTNVLTF.

This rearrangement joins TRBV19 to TRBJ2-2; TRBD2 might be the D (7 bases). Germline V lookup: CDR1 LNHDA, CDR2 SQIVND (reference sequence). The V gene lost 5 bases and the J gene lost 7 bases, with 20 bases spanning the gap. The CDR3 contains 16 residues. This chain's CDR3 is CASSFSRGGAGGELFF. DNA for the CDR3: TGTGCCAGTAGTTTTTCGAGGGGGGGCGCAGGCGGGGAGCTGTTTTTT. Full variable domain (remainder filled in from reference TRBV19 and TRBJ2-2): DGGITQSPKYLFRKEGQNVTLSCEQNLNHDAMYWYRQDPGQGLRLIYYSQIVNDFQKGDIAEGYSVSREKKESFPLTVTSAQKNPTAFYLCASSFSRGGAGGELFFGEGSRLTVL.

This chain uses TRBV19 with TRBJ2-7; D gene uncertain. The CDR3 consists of 13 residues. The germline V gene has CDR1 LNHDA and CDR2 SQIVND (reference sequence). Deletions cut 1 base from V and 5 bases from J, with 9 bases between. The CDR3 reads CASSIGQQDEQYF. CDR3 coding DNA: TGTGCCAGTAGTATAGGTCAGCAGGACGAGCAGTACTTC.

In its sample, this clone was seen a few times. V gene TRBV5-1 combines with J gene TRBJ2-2; perhaps TRBD1 as D (5 bases). The V gene lost 0 bases and the J gene lost 2 bases, with 11 bases spanning the gap. The length of the CDR3 is 16 residues. Germline values: CDR1 SGHRS, CDR2 YFSETQ. This CDR3 is CASSLDDSFNTGELFF. The CDR3 DNA is TGCGCCAGCAGCTTGGACGACAGTTTCAACACCGGGGAGCTGTTTTTT.

This chain connects TRBV4-1 to TRBJ2-1, with D perhaps matching TRBD2 (5 bases). V gave up 4 bases and J gave up 5 bases, with 15 bases separating them. The CDR3 runs 15 residues. Germline CDR1 and CDR2: MGHRA and YSYEKL. CDR3 coding DNA: TGCGCCAGCAGCCCCGGACGGGGATTGGACAATGAGCAGTTCTTC. Its protein product is CASSPGRGLDNEQFF.

The V and J genes are TRBV6-6 and TRBJ1-3, with a tentative D call TRBD1 (5 bases). Germline lookup yields CDR1 MNHNY and CDR2 SVGAGI (reference sequence). This CDR3 contains 14 residues. Trimming stripped 5 bases from V and 4 bases from J, with 12 bases between. The CDR3 DNA is TGTGCCAGCAGTGTAGGGGTTATCGGAAACACCATATATTTT. This encodes CASSVGVIGNTIYF.

The rearrangement joins TRBV5-1 to TRBJ1-4; D unresolved. V was clipped by 0 bases and J by 4 bases, with 7 bases between them. Germline CDR1 is SGHRS and CDR2 is YFSETQ. This CDR3 region has 14 residues. CDR3 loop: CASSLGRGNEKLFF. In nucleotides, the CDR3 is TGCGCCAGCAGCTTGGGCCGGGGTAATGAAAAACTGTTTTTT. Supplemented by reference TRBV5-1 and TRBJ1-4, the full variable domain reads KAGVTQTPRYLIKTRGQQVTLSCSPISGHRSVSWYQQTPGQGLQFLFEYFSETQRNKGNFPGRFSGRQFSNSRSEMNVSTLELGDSALYLCASSLGRGNEKLFFGSGTQLSVL.

This clone was counted between two and nine times. The rearrangement joins TRBV2 to TRBJ1-2, with 9 positions matching TRBD1. V shed 3 bases, J shed 4 bases, and the junction held 3 bases outside the gene matches. Germline V lookup: CDR1 SNHLY, CDR2 FYNNEI. The CDR3 is 14 residues long. In DNA, the CDR3 is TGTGCCAGCAGTGACCAGGACAGGGGCTATGGCTACACCTTC. Its protein product is CASSDQDRGYGYTF.

The chain combines TRBV3-1 (or the pseudogene TRBV3-2) with TRBJ2-1, with D possibly matching TRBD1 (6 bases). Germline lookup yields CDR1 LGHDT and CDR2 YNNKEL (reference sequence). V dropped 3 bases and J dropped 9 bases, with 12 bases sitting between them. The CDR3 contains 13 residues. The CDR3 DNA follows: TGTGCCAGCAGCCAGGATAACAGGGTTGAGCAGTTCTTC. Protein: CASSQDNRVEQFF.

This chain's CDR3 is CAWSYGGALSDTQYF. DNA for the CDR3: TGTGCCTGGAGTTACGGCGGGGCCCTCTCAGATACGCAGTATTTT. The genes are TRBV30 and TRBJ2-3; possibly TRBD2 for D (6 bases). Germline values: CDR1 GTSNPN, CDR2 SVGIG (reference sequence). The CDR3 loop spans 15 amino acids. The ends were cut back, 2 bases at V and 4 bases at J, with 16 bases in the middle.

The chain recombines TRBV7-9 with TRBJ1-1, with D unclear. Germline assignment: CDR1 SEHNR and CDR2 FQNEAQ (reference sequence). Trimming removed 4 bases at V and 5 bases at J, with 17 bases between. The CDR3 runs 15 residues. CDR3 nucleotides: TGTGCCAGCAGCTGGGCAGATATTTCCAAAACTGAAGCTTTCTTT. As protein: CASSWADISKTEAFF.